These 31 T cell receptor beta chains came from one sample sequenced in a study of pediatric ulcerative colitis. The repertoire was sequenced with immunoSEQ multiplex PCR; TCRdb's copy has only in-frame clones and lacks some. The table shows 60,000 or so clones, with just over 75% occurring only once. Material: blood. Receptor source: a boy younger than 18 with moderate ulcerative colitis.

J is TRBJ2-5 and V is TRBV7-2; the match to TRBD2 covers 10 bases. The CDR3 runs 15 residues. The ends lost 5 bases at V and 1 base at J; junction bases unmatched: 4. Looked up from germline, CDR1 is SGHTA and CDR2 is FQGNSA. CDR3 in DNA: TGTGCCAGCAGCGAACTAGCGGGGTTCCAAGAGACCCAGTACTTC. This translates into CASSELAGFQETQYF.

The CDR3 nucleotides are TGTGCCAGCAGCTTGACGGGCAGGGACTATGGCTACACCTTC. This codes for CASSLTGRDYGYTF. The genes are TRBV5-6 and TRBJ1-2; a weak D match, TRBD1 (5 bases). The germline V gene has CDR1 SGHDT and CDR2 YYEEEE. The CDR3 contains 14 residues. V was shortened by 1 base and J by 3 bases, with 10 bases between the two germline ends.

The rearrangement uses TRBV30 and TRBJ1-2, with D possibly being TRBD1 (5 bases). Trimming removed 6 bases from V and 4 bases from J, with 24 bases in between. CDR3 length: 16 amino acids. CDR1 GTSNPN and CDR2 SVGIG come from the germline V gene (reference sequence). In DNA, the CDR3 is TGTGCCTGTCCTCAATATTTTGGGACTGGACTCTATGGCTACACCTTC. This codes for CACPQYFGTGLYGYTF.

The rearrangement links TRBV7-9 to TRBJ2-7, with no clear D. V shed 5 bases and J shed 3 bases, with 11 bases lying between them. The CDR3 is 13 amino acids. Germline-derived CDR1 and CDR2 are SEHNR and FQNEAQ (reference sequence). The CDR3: CASSPSLDYEQYF. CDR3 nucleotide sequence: TGTGCCAGCAGCCCCTCCTTGGACTACGAGCAGTACTTC.

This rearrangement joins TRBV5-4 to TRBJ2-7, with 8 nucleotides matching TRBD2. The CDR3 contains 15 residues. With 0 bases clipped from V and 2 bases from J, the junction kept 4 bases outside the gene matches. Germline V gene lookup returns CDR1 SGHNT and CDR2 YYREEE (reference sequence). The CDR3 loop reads CASSLAGRGAYEQYF. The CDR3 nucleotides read TGTGCCAGCAGCTTGGCTGGGCGGGGGGCCTACGAGCAGTACTTC.

The CDR3 loop is CASSRLAGPTNEQFF. In DNA form, the CDR3 reads TGTGCCAGCAGCCGACTAGCGGGGCCCACAAATGAGCAGTTCTTC. The chain couples TRBV7-3 to TRBJ2-1; 11 bases map to TRBD2. The V gene's germline CDR1 is SGHTA and CDR2 FQGTGA. The V gene end was trimmed by 5 bases and the J gene end by 7 bases; junction bases not matched to a gene: 7. The CDR3 length is 15 residues.

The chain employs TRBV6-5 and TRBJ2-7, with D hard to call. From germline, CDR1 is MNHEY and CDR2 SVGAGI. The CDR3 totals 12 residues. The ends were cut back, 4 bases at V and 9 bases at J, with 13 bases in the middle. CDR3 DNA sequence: TGTGCCAGCAGTTCCCCAGGCAGGCCGCAGTACTTC. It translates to CASSSPGRPQYF.

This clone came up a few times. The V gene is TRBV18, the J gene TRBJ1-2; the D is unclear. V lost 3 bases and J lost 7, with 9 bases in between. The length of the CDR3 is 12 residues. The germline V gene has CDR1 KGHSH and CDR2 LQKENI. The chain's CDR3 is CASSPGQRGYTF. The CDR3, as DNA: TGTGCCAGCTCACCGGGCCAGCGTGGCTACACCTTC. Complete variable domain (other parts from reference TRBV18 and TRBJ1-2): NAGVMQNPRHLVRRRGQEARLRCSPMKGHSHVYWYRQLPEEGLKFMVYLQKENIIDESGMPKERFSAEFPKEGPSILRIQQVVRGDSAAYFCASSPGQRGYTFGSGTRLTVV.

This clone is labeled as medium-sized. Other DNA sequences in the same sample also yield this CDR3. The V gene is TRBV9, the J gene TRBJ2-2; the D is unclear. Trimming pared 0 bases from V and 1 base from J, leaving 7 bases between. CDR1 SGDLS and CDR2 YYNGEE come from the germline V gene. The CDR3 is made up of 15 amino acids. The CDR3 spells CASSVEPENTGELFF. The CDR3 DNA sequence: TGTGCCAGCAGCGTAGAGCCGGAGAACACCGGGGAGCTGTTTTTT.

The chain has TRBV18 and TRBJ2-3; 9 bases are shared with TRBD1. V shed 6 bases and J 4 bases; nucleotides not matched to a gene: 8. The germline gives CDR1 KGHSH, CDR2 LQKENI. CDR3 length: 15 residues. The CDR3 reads CASSFRDREADTQYF. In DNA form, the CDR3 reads TGTGCCAGCTCGTTCCGGGACAGGGAGGCAGATACGCAGTATTTT.

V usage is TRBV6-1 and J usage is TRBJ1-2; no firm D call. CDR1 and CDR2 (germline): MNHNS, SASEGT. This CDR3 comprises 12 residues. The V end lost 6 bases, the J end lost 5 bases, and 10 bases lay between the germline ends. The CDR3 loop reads CASRVTGYGYTF. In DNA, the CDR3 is TGTGCCAGCAGGGTGACGGGTTATGGCTACACCTTC.

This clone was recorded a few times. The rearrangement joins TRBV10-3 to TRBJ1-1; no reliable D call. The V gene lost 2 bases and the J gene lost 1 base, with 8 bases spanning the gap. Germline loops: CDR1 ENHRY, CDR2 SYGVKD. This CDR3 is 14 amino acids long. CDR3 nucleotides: TGTGCCATCAGTGAGGTAGGAGGGAACACTGAAGCTTTCTTT. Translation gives CAISEVGGNTEAFF.

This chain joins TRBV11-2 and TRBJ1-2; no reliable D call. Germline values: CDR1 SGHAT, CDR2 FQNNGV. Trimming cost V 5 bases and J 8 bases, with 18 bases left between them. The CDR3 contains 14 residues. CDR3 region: CASSTPGRVQGYTF. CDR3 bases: TGTGCCAGCAGCACCCCGGGAAGGGTACAGGGCTACACCTTC.

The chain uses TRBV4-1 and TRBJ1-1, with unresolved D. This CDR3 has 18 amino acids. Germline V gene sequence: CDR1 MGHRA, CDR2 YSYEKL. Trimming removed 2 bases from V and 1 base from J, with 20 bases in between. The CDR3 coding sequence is TGCGCCAGCAGCCAACTCTTCCAGGTCGATTCTCAGAACACTGAAGCTTTCTTT. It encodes CASSQLFQVDSQNTEAFF.

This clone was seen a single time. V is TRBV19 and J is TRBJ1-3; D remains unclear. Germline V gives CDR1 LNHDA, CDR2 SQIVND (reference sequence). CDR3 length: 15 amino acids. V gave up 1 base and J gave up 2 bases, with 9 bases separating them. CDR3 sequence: CASSIARATGNTIYF. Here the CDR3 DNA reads TGTGCCAGTAGTATAGCCCGCGCGACTGGAAACACCATATATTTT.

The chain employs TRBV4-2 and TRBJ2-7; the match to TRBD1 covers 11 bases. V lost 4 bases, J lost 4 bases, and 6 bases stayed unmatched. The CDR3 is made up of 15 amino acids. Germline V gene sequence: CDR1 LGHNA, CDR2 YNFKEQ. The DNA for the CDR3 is TGTGCCAGCAGCCGGACAGGGGGCGACCTATACGAGCAGTACTTC. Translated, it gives CASSRTGGDLYEQYF.

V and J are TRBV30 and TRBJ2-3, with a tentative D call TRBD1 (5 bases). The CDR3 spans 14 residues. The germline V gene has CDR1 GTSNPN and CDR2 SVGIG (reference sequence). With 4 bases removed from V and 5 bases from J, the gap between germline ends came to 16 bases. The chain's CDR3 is CAWKGVGMVDTQYF. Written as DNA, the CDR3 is TGTGCCTGGAAAGGGGTGGGAATGGTAGATACGCAGTATTTT.

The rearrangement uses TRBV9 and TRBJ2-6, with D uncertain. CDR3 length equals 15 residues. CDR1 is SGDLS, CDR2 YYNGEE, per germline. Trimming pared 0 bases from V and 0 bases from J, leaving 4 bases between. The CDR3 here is CASSVVPSGANVLTF. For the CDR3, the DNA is TGTGCCAGCAGCGTAGTCCCCTCTGGGGCCAACGTCCTGACTTTC.

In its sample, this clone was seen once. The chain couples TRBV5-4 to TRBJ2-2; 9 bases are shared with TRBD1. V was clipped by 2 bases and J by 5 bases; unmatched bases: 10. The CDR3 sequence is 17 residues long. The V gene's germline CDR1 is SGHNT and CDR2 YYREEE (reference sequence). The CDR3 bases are TGTGCCAGCAGCTTACTACAGGGGGCGGAATTGACCGGGGAGCTGTTTTTT. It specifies CASSLLQGAELTGELFF.

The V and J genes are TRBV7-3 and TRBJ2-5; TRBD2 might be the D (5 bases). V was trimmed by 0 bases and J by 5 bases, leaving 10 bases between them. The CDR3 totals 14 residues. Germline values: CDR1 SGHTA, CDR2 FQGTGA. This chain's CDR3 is CASSLTGEAETQYF. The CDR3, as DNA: TGTGCCAGCAGCTTAACGGGAGAAGCCGAGACCCAGTACTTC.

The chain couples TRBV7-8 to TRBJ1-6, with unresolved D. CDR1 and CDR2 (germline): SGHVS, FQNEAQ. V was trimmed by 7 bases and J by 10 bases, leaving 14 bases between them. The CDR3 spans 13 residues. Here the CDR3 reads CASTLIQESPLHF. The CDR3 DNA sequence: TGTGCCAGCACCCTAATTCAGGAATCACCCCTCCACTTT. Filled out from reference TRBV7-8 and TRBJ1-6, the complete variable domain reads GAGVSQSPRYKVAKRGQDVALRCDPISGHVSLFWYQQALGQGPEFLTYFQNEAQLDKSGLPSDRFFAERPEGSVSTLKIQRTQQEDSAVYLCASTLIQESPLHFGNGTRLTVT.

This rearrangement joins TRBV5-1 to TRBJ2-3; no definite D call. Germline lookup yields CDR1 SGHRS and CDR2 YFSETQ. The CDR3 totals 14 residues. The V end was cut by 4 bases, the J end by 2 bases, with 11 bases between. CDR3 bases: TGCGCCAGCAGCCCAAACACCAACACAGATACGCAGTATTTT. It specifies CASSPNTNTDTQYF.

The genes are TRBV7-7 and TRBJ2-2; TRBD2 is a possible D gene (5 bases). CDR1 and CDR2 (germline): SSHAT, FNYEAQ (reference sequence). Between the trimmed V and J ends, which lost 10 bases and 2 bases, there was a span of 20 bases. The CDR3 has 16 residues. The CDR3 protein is CATTPLANINTGELFF. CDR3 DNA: TGTGCCACCACCCCTCTAGCTAACATTAACACCGGGGAGCTGTTTTTT.

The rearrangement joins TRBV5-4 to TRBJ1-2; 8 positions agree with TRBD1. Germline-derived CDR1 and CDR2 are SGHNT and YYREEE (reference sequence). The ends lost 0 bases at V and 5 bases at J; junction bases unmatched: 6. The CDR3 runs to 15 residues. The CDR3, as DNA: TGTGCCAGCAGCTTGGATCGGACAGGGCCTTATGGCTACACCTTC. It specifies CASSLDRTGPYGYTF.

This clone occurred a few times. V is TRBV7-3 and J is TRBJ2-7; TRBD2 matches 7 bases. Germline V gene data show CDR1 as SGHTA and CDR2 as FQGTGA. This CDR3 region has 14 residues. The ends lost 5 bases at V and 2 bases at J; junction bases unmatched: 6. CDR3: CASSPGLGTYEQYF. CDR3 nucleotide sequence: TGTGCCAGCAGCCCAGGACTAGGAACCTACGAGCAGTACTTC.

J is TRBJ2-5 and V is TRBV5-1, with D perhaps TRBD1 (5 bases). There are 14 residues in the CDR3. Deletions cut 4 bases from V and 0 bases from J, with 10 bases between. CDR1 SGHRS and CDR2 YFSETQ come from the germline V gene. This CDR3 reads CASSHSGYQETQYF. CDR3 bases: TGCGCCAGCAGCCACTCAGGGTACCAAGAGACCCAGTACTTC.

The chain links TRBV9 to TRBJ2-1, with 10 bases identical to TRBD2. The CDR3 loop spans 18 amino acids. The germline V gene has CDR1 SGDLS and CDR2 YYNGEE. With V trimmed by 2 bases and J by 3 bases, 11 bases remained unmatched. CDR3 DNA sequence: TGTGCCAGCAGCGTTATAGCGGGGGGTAGAATGCACTACAATGAGCAGTTCTTC. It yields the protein CASSVIAGGRMHYNEQFF. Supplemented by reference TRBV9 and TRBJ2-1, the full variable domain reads DSGVTQTPKHLITATGQRVTLRCSPRSGDLSVYWYQQSLDQGLQFLIQYYNGEERAKGNILERFSAQQFPDLHSELNLSSLELGDSALYFCASSVIAGGRMHYNEQFFGPGTRLTVL.

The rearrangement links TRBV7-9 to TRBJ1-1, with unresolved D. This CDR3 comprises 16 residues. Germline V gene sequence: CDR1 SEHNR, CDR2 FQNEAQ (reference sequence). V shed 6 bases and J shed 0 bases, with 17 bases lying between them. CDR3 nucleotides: TGTGCCAGCAGATCGCCAGGATCCATTATGAACACTGAAGCTTTCTTT. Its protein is CASRSPGSIMNTEAFF. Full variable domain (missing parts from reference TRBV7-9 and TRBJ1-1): DTGVSQNPRHKITKRGQNVTFRCDPISEHNRLYWYRQTLGQGPEFLTYFQNEAQLEKSRLLSDRFSAERPKGSFSTLEIQRTEQGDSAMYLCASRSPGSIMNTEAFFGQGTRLTVV.

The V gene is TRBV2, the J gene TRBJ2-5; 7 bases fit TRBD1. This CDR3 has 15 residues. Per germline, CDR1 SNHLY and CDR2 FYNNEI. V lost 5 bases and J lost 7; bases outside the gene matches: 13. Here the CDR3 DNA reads TGTGCCAGCAGTCCGGGACAGATCTTTTACGGGACCCAGTACTTC. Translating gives CASSPGQIFYGTQYF.

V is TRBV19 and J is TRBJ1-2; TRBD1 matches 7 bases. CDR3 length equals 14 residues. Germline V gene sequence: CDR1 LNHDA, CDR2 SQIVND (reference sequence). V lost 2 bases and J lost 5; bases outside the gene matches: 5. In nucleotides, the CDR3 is TGTGCCAGTAGTATAAGGGACAGAAATTATGGCTACACCTTC. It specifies CASSIRDRNYGYTF.

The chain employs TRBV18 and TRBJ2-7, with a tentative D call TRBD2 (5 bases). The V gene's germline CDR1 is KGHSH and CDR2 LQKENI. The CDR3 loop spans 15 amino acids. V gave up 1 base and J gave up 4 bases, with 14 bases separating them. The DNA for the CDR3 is TGTGCCAGCTCACCACTCTCCGGGGATATTTACGAGCAGTACTTC. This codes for CASSPLSGDIYEQYF.